Listed here are 22 T cell receptor beta chains from one sample, sequenced in a study of blood T cell repertoires in COVID-19. Only in-frame clones appear in the TCRdb table, and some are missing; sequencing was by immunoSEQ multiplex PCR. The sample includes about 430,000 clones, approximately 90% of them seen just once. Sequencing used PBMCs or T cells enriched from blood (not recorded which). The receptor set was obtained from a woman in her 30s with acute COVID-19.

The V and J genes are TRBV19 and TRBJ2-7, with D possibly being TRBD1 (6 bases). Trimming pared 3 bases from V and 5 bases from J, leaving 17 bases between. The germline V gene encodes CDR1 LNHDA and CDR2 SQIVND (reference sequence). This CDR3 is 15 amino acids long. For the CDR3, the DNA is TGTGCCAGTAGTATCGAGTGGCAGGGGTTCCACGAGCAGTACTTC. This codes for CASSIEWQGFHEQYF.

The rearrangement joins TRBV12-3 or TRBV12-4 to TRBJ2-3; no clear D. Trimming stripped 6 bases from V and 4 bases from J, with 8 bases between. The CDR3 consists of 12 residues. CDR3 loop: CASSPVPDTQYF. CDR3 bases: TGTGCCAGCAGCCCTGTCCCAGATACGCAGTATTTT.

This chain joins TRBV20-1 and TRBJ1-6, with TRBD1 identical over 8 bases. Germline V lookup: CDR1 DFQATT, CDR2 SNEGSKA (reference sequence). The ends lost 3 bases at V and 4 bases at J; junction bases unmatched: 8. The CDR3 length is 16 residues. For the CDR3, the DNA is TGCAGTGCTAGTGGCCGGGACAGGACTTATAATTCACCCCTCCACTTT. Protein product: CSASGRDRTYNSPLHF.

The chain uses TRBV6-2 or TRBV6-3 and TRBJ1-3; TRBD1 might be the D (6 bases). CDR1 MNHEY and CDR2 SVGEGT come from the germline V gene. The ends were cut back, 4 bases at V and 0 bases at J, with 16 bases in the middle. The CDR3 contains 17 residues. The CDR3: CASSSERQAVSGNTIYF. CDR3 DNA: TGTGCCAGCAGTTCAGAACGACAGGCCGTCTCTGGAAACACCATATATTTT.

The chain employs TRBV5-5 and TRBJ2-1; 8 positions match TRBD1. The CDR3 extends over 14 amino acids. Trimming removed 2 bases from V and 5 bases from J; junction bases left unmatched: 3. In germline, CDR1 is SGHKS, CDR2 YYEKEE (reference sequence). The DNA of the CDR3 is TGTGCCAGCAGCTTTTTGGGACAGGACAATGAGCAGTTCTTC. It specifies CASSFLGQDNEQFF.

There are a few counts of this clone. The chain carries TRBV29-1 and TRBJ1-2; no firm D call. Trimming left V 7 bases short and J 0 bases short, with 12 bases between. This CDR3 is 13 amino acids long. Per germline, CDR1 SQVTM and CDR2 ANQGSEA. In nucleotides, the CDR3 is TGCAGCGCCGCCGGTATAGCTAACTATGGCTACACCTTC. Its translation is CSAAGIANYGYTF.

V usage is TRBV7-7 and J usage is TRBJ2-1, with 7 bases that match TRBD2. Germline V gene lookup returns CDR1 SSHAT and CDR2 FNYEAQ (reference sequence). The CDR3 is 16 residues long. The trim removed 6 bases at V and 6 bases at J, leaving 14 bases unmatched. CDR3 nucleotides: TGTGCCAGCAGTCCTACTGTCGCGGGGGTGCCCAATGAGCAGTTCTTC. It translates to CASSPTVAGVPNEQFF.

The rearrangement uses TRBV6-7 and TRBJ1-2, with TRBD1 matching 9 bases. TRBV6-7 belongs to the ORF category, with a function that is uncertain. There are 20 residues in the CDR3. Germline trimming cut 2 bases from V and 2 bases from J; bases unmatched to any gene: 18. The CDR3: CASSYTAPQKRDRVNYGYTF. CDR3 nucleotides: TGTGCCAGCAGTTACACTGCTCCCCAGAAAAGGGACAGGGTAAACTATGGCTACACCTTC.

The chain carries TRBV7-2 and TRBJ2-7; a possible D gene is TRBD1 (5 bases). This CDR3 contains 12 residues. CDR1 is SGHTA, CDR2 FQGNSA, per germline. V shed 4 bases and J shed 6 bases, with 10 bases lying between them. The CDR3 DNA reads as TGTGCCAGCAGCTACCAGGGTGGCGAGCAGTACTTC. Its protein product is CASSYQGGEQYF. The full variable domain, completed using reference TRBV7-2 and TRBJ2-7, is GAGVSQSPSNKVTEKGKDVELRCDPISGHTALYWYRQSLGQGLEFLIYFQGNSAPDKSGLPSDRFSAERTGGSVSTLTIQRTQQEDSAVYLCASSYQGGEQYFGPGTRLTVT.

This clone was seen once. This rearrangement joins TRBV6-5 to TRBJ1-1; 8 nucleotides align to TRBD1. V lost 5 bases, J lost 5 bases, and 7 bases stayed unmatched. CDR1 and CDR2 (germline): MNHEY, SVGAGI. The CDR3 consists of 14 residues. CDR3 bases: TGTGCCAGCAGTACCCGACAGGGGAGAACTGAAGCTTTCTTT. It encodes CASSTRQGRTEAFF.

The chain joins TRBV5-1 to TRBJ1-1, with D maybe TRBD1 (6 bases). CDR3 length: 13 amino acids. From germline, CDR1 is SGHRS and CDR2 YFSETQ. V was clipped by 8 bases and J by 3 bases, with 14 bases between them. Written as DNA, the CDR3 is TGCGCCAGTAGGACAGATCTTTACACTGAAGCTTTCTTT. Protein product: CASRTDLYTEAFF.

The chain uses TRBV29-1 and TRBJ1-6, with 8 nucleotides matching TRBD1. CDR1 and CDR2 from the germline V gene are SQVTM and ANQGSEA. Trimming cost V 5 bases and J 10 bases; bases outside gene matches: 7. The CDR3 sequence is 13 residues long. CDR3 DNA sequence: TGCAGCGTTAATACAGGGGGTTCGTCACCCCTCCACTTT. It yields the protein CSVNTGGSSPLHF.

The chain recombines TRBV7-9 with TRBJ1-2; 11 nucleotides align to TRBD1. The length of the CDR3 is 15 residues. V was pared by 4 bases and J by 3 bases, with 4 bases of the junction left unmatched. In germline, CDR1 is SEHNR, CDR2 FQNEAQ (reference sequence). The CDR3 DNA reads TGTGCCAGCAGCTGGGGACAGGGGGTTGACTATGGCTACACCTTC. This sequence encodes CASSWGQGVDYGYTF.

Note on this clone: One junction end does not reproduce the germline sequence, and a read error may be involved. V gene TRBV6-5 combines with J gene TRBJ1-2, with TRBD1 as a possible D gene (5 bases). Germline-derived CDR1 and CDR2 are MNHEY and SVGAGI. The length of the CDR3 is 13 residues. The CDR3 DNA sequence: TGTGCCAGCAGAGAGACGGGACTTCCCTTGATGGGCTTC. This encodes CASRETGLPLMGF.

This clone was recorded a few times. This rearrangement joins TRBV11-3 to TRBJ1-4, with D possibly matching TRBD1 (5 bases). The V and J ends lost 0 bases and 7 bases respectively, with 12 bases between them. The CDR3 extends over 15 amino acids. From germline, CDR1 is SGHNT and CDR2 YENEEA. For the CDR3, the DNA is TGTGCCAGCAGCTTAGATTTTCAGGGTTTTGAAAAACTGTTTTTT. Translation: CASSLDFQGFEKLFF.

V gene TRBV7-3 combines with J gene TRBJ1-6; possibly TRBD1 for D (6 bases). The CDR3 sequence is 15 residues long. The V and J ends lost 1 base and 5 bases respectively, with 9 bases between them. Germline CDR1 SGHTA, CDR2 FQGTGA. CDR3 DNA: TGTGCCAGCAGCTTAAGGACAGCCGATAATTCACCCCTCCACTTT. Translating gives CASSLRTADNSPLHF.

The CDR3 loop reads CASSRDRGEDEQYF. For the CDR3, the DNA is TGTGCCAGCAGTAGGGACAGGGGGGAGGACGAGCAGTACTTC. The V and J genes are TRBV6-5 and TRBJ2-7, with 11 bases matching TRBD1. The CDR3 consists of 14 residues. The germline V gene has CDR1 MNHEY and CDR2 SVGAGI. V lost 5 bases to trimming and J lost 5 bases; unmatched junction nucleotides: 5.

The chain carries TRBV28 and TRBJ2-1, with D unresolved. This CDR3 has 13 residues. Germline lookup yields CDR1 MDHEN and CDR2 SYDVKM. V lost 3 bases to trimming and J lost 6 bases, with 9 bases between them. The CDR3 DNA is TGTGCCAGCAGTTTCGGGTCCCTCAATGAGCAGTTCTTC. It encodes CASSFGSLNEQFF.

This clone was counted once. This rearrangement joins TRBV5-1 to TRBJ2-7, with D hard to call. The CDR3 covers 15 residues. Germline CDR1 reads SGHRS; CDR2 reads YFSETQ. V lost 0 bases and J 0 bases, leaving 10 bases between the germline ends. The CDR3 sequence: CASSLGLSSSYEQYF. CDR3 in DNA: TGCGCCAGCAGCTTGGGACTTTCGAGCTCCTACGAGCAGTACTTC. Drawing the rest from reference TRBV5-1 and TRBJ2-7, the complete variable domain is KAGVTQTPRYLIKTRGQQVTLSCSPISGHRSVSWYQQTPGQGLQFLFEYFSETQRNKGNFPGRFSGRQFSNSRSEMNVSTLELGDSALYLCASSLGLSSSYEQYFGPGTRLTVT.

The V and J genes are TRBV12-5 and TRBJ2-4; possible D gene TRBD1, 5 bases. Trimming stripped 1 base from V and 3 bases from J, with 16 bases between. This CDR3 is built from 17 residues. Germline lookup yields CDR1 LGHNT and CDR2 FRNRAP. The CDR3 here is CASGLGGQGPFKNIQYF. CDR3 nucleotides: TGTGCTAGTGGTTTGGGTGGGCAGGGCCCCTTCAAAAACATTCAGTACTTC.

Regarding this clone: Other DNA sequences from this sample encode an identical CDR3 as well. This rearrangement joins TRBV5-1 to TRBJ1-1; D remains ambiguous. The CDR3 loop spans 14 amino acids. The ends were cut back, 0 bases at V and 4 bases at J, with 10 bases in the middle. CDR1 SGHRS and CDR2 YFSETQ come from the germline V gene. The CDR3 DNA follows: TGCGCCAGCAGCTTGGTAGTCGGAGGCACTGAAGCTTTCTTT. Translation gives CASSLVVGGTEAFF.

In regard to this clone: The sample holds other DNA sequences that translate to the same CDR3. This rearrangement joins TRBV5-1 to TRBJ2-7; tentatively, D is TRBD1 (5 bases). The CDR3 runs to 13 residues. The germline gives CDR1 SGHRS, CDR2 YFSETQ. Trimming removed 0 bases at V and 3 bases at J, with 7 bases between. The CDR3 bases are TGCGCCAGCAGCTTGGACCAGGGCTACGAGCAGTACTTC. Its protein product is CASSLDQGYEQYF.